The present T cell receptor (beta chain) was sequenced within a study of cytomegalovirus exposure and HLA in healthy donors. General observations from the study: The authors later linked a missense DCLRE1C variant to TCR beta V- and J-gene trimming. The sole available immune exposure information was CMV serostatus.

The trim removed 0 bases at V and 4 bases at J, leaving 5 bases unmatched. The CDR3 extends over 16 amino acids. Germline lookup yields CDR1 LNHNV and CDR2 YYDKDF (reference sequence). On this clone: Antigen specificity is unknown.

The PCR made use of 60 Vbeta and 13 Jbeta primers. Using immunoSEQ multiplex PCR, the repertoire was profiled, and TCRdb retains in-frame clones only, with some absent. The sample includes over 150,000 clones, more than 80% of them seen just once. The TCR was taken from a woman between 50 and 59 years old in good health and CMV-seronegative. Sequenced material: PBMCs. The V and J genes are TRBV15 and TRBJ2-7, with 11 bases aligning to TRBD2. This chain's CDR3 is CATSRDLLAGEYEQYF. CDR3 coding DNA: TGTGCCACCAGCAGAGATCTACTAGCGGGAGAGTACGAGCAGTACTTC.